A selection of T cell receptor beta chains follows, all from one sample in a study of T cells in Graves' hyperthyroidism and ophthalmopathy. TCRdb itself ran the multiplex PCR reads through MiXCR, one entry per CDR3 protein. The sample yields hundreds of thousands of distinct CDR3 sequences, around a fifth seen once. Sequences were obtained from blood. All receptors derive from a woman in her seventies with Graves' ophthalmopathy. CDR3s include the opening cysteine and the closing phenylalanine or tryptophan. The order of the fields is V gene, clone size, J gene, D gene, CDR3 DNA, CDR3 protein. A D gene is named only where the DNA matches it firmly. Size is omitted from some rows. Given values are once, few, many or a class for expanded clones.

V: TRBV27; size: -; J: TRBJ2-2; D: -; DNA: TGTGCCAGCCGGCCCGCAGCGAACACCGGGGAGCTGTTTTTT; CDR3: CASRPAANTGELFF
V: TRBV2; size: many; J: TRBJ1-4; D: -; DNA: TGTGCCAGCAGCCTCGACAGTGGAGCTAATGAAAAACTGTTTTTT; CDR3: CASSLDSGANEKLFF
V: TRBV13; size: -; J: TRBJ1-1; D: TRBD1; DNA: TGTGCCAGCAGCGCCCGGGACAGCCGGAACACTGAAGCTTTCTTT; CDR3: CASSARDSRNTEAFF
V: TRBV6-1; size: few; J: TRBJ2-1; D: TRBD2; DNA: TGTGCCAGCAGTTGGGGGGGGACCCGAGGATCAAATGAGCAGTTCTTC; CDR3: CASSWGGTRGSNEQFF
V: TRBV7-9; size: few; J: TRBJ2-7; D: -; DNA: TGTGCCAGCAGCTTAGGGTGGACAGCCGAGCAGTACTTC; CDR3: CASSLGWTAEQYF
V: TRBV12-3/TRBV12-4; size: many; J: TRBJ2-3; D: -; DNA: TGTGCCAGCAGTTTACTGGGGGCAGATACGCAGTATTTT; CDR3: CASSLLGADTQYF
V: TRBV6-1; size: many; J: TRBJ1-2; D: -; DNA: TGTGCCAGCAGGAGGTCTTCTGGCTACACCTTC; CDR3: CASRRSSGYTF
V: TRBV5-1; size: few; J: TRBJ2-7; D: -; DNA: TGCGCCAGCAGCTCGCAAGGGGGCTACGAGCAGTACTTC; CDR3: CASSSQGGYEQYF
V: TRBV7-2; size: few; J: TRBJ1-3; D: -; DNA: TGTGCCAGCAGCCCCCAACTCATCTCTGGAAACACCATATATTTT; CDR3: CASSPQLISGNTIYF
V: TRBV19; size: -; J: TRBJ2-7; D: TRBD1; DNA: TGTGCCACCGGGAGGGGACAGGGGGCCTACGAGCAGTACTTC; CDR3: CATGRGQGAYEQYF
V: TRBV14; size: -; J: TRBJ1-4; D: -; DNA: TGTGCCAGCAGTCGAGGGGGAGTTGAAAAACTGTTTTTT; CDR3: CASSRGGVEKLFF
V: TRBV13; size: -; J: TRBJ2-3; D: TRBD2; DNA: TGTGCCAGCAGCTTAGCCTCAACTAGCGGGAGGCTCTCCGATACGCAGTATTTT; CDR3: CASSLASTSGRLSDTQYF
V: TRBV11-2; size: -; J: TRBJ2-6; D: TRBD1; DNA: TGTGCCAGCAGCTTAGCTGCAGGGGGTACTGGATTGGCCAACGTCCTGACTTTC; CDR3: CASSLAAGGTGLANVLTF
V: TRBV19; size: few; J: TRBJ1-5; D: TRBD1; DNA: TGTGCCAGTAGTATCGGGGGGACAGGGTCTCAGCCCCAGCATTTT; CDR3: CASSIGGTGSQPQHF
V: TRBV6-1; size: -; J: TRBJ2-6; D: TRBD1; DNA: TGTGCCAGCAGTCGGACAGGGGTAACTGGGGCCAACGTCCTGACTTTC; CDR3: CASSRTGVTGANVLTF
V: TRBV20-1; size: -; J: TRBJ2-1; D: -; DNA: TGCAGTGCTAGGCACCCGACTAGTTTTTACAATGAGCAGTTCTTC; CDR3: CSARHPTSFYNEQFF
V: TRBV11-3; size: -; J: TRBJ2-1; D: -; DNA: TGTGCCAGCAGCTCCTCTATTAAAATCGCGGAGCAGTTCTTC; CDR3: CASSSSIKIAEQFF
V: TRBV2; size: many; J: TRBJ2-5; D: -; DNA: TGTGCCAGCAGTGAAGAGAGCGCCGAGTGGACGGAGACCCAGTACTTC; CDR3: CASSEESAEWTETQYF
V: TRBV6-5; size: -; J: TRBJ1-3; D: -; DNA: TGTGCCAGCAGCTACAGCCTCAACTCTGGAAACACCATATATTTT; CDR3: CASSYSLNSGNTIYF
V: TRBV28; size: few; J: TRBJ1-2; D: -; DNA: TGTGCCAGCAGTTCCCTGGGACGGATCTATGGCTACACCTTC; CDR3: CASSSLGRIYGYTF
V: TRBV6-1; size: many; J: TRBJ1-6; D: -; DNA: TGTGCCAGCACCTTCACCATGGGGAATTCACCCCTCCACTTT; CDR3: CASTFTMGNSPLHF
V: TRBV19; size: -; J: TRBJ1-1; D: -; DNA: TGTGCCAGTAGTCCCCCCCCGGAGGAAGGCACTGAAGCTTTCTTT; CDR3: CASSPPPEEGTEAFF
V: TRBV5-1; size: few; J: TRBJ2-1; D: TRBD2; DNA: TGCGCCAGCAGCTTGGGGGTTCTAGCGGGAGCACCCGGCCACAATGAGCAGTTCTTC; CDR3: CASSLGVLAGAPGHNEQFF
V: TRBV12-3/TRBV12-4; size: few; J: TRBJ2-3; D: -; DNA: TGTGCCAGCAGATACGCAAGGGGACGAGTCGGTGATACGCAGTATTTT; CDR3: CASRYARGRVGDTQYF
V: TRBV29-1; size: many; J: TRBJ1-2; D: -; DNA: TGCAGCGCTGGAGACAGAAACTATGGCTACACCTTC; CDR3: CSAGDRNYGYTF
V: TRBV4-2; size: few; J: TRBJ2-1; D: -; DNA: TGTGCCAGCAGCCAAGATCTATCGGGGGCGCAGTTCTTC; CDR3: CASSQDLSGAQFF
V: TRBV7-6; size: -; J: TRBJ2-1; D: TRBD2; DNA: TGTGCCAGCAGCTCCCGAGTTGGGCTAGCGGGAGCGGGGCAGTTCTTC; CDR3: CASSSRVGLAGAGQFF
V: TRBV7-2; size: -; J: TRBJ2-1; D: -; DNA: TGTGCCAGCACCATAGGGGCTGTCTCCTACAATGAGCAGTTCTTC; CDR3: CASTIGAVSYNEQFF
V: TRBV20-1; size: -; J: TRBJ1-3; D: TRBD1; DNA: TGCAGTGCTGGATGGACAGGGCGGACGGCTGGAAACACCATATATTTT; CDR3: CSAGWTGRTAGNTIYF
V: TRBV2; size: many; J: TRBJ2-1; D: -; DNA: TGTGCCAGCAGCCTGGGACCTCCGTTACAGAATGAGCAGTTCTTC; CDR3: CASSLGPPLQNEQFF
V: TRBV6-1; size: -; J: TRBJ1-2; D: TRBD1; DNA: TGTGCCAGCGGGGGCAGGGGGATTTCTAACTATGGCTACACCTTC; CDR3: CASGGRGISNYGYTF
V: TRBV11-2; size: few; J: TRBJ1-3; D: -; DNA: TGTGCCAGCAGCTTGGTCGGTAGCTCTGGAAACACCATATATTTT; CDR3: CASSLVGSSGNTIYF
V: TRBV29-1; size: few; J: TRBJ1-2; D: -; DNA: TGCAGCGCAGAAGGGAATGGCTACACCTTC; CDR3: CSAEGNGYTF
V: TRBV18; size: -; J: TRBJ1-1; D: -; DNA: TGTGCCAGCTCACCTTTGGGGGATACTGAAGCTTTCTTT; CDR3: CASSPLGDTEAFF
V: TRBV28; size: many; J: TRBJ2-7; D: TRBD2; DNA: TGTGCCAGCAGTCCTCGGGGTAGCGGGACTTACGAGCAGTACTTC; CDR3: CASSPRGSGTYEQYF
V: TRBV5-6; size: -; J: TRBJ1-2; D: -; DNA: TGTGCCAGCAGTCCCGGACACCATGGCTACACCTTC; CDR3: CASSPGHHGYTF